One sample yielded the 7 T cell receptor beta chains listed below, sequenced in a study of CD8 T cells in Susac syndrome. The RNA, 0.5 to 1 ug, was put through reverse transcription using random hexamers. MiXCR, applied by TCRdb to the immunoSEQ multiplex PCR reads, yields one record per CDR3 protein. The repertoire holds 180,000 or so distinct CDR3 sequences, 90% to 95% seen once, with 0.093% in the top ten. Source material: CD4+ T cells from PBMCs. The receptors were gathered from a human donor with multiple sclerosis.

V is TRBV7-9 and J is TRBJ2-6; D may be TRBD1 or TRBD2 (5 bases each). Germline V lookup: CDR1 SEHNR, CDR2 FQNEAQ (reference sequence). The V end lost 5 bases, the J end lost 4 bases, and 15 bases lay between the germline ends. The CDR3 extends over 16 amino acids. In DNA, the CDR3 is TGTGCCAGCAGCCGTGGGACCCCCCCCGGGGCCAACGTCCTGACTTTC. Its translation: CASSRGTPPGANVLTF.

V usage is TRBV20-1 and J usage is TRBJ1-5; unclear D gene. CDR3 size: 14 residues. Germline CDR1 is DFQATT and CDR2 is SNEGSKA (reference sequence). With 6 bases removed from V and 0 bases from J, the gap between germline ends came to 12 bases. In DNA, the CDR3 is TGCAGTGCGCAACAGCCTAATAGCAATCAGCCCCAGCATTTT. Its protein is CSAQQPNSNQPQHF.

The gene calls are TRBV15 and TRBJ1-2, with D possibly being TRBD1 (5 bases). The CDR3 covers 14 residues. V lost 0 bases and J 8 bases, leaving 13 bases between the germline ends. Germline V gives CDR1 LNHNV, CDR2 YYDKDF (reference sequence). The CDR3 loop is CATSRDVDSEGYTF. The CDR3 region has the DNA TGTGCCACCAGCAGAGATGTAGACAGCGAGGGCTACACCTTC.

This rearrangement joins TRBV24-1 to TRBJ2-3, with 9 nucleotides matching TRBD2. The CDR3 totals 16 residues. Germline values: CDR1 KGHDR, CDR2 SFDVKD. V gave up 3 bases and J gave up 0 bases; unmatched junction bases: 3. CDR3 protein: CATSDGGRASTDTQYF. The CDR3 coding sequence is TGTGCCACCAGTGATGGCGGGAGGGCCAGCACAGATACGCAGTATTTT.

The V call is TRBV30, the J call TRBJ2-3, with 9 bases identical to TRBD2. From germline, CDR1 is GTSNPN and CDR2 SVGIG (reference sequence). Unmatched junction bases numbered 4, after V lost 3 bases and J lost 3 bases. The CDR3 is made up of 14 amino acids. The CDR3 DNA sequence: TGTGCCTGGAGGCGGGGGGGCTATACAGATACGCAGTATTTT. Residues: CAWRRGGYTDTQYF.

The V gene is TRBV12-3 or TRBV12-4, the J gene TRBJ2-7, with 9 nucleotides matching TRBD1. Trimming took 3 bases from V and 5 from J; bases not matched to a gene: 2. The CDR3 sequence is 13 residues long. The CDR3 region is CASSFWDRDEQYF. The CDR3 DNA reads as TGTGCCAGCAGTTTCTGGGACAGGGACGAGCAGTACTTC.

The chain uses TRBV29-1 and TRBJ1-2, with D maybe TRBD1 (6 bases). CDR3 length equals 11 residues. The germline V and J ends were trimmed by 7 bases and 2 bases, with 8 bases remaining between them. CDR1 is SQVTM, CDR2 ANQGSEA, per germline. CDR3 nucleotides: TGCAGCGGACAGGAGAACTATGGCTACACCTTC. It translates to CSGQENYGYTF.